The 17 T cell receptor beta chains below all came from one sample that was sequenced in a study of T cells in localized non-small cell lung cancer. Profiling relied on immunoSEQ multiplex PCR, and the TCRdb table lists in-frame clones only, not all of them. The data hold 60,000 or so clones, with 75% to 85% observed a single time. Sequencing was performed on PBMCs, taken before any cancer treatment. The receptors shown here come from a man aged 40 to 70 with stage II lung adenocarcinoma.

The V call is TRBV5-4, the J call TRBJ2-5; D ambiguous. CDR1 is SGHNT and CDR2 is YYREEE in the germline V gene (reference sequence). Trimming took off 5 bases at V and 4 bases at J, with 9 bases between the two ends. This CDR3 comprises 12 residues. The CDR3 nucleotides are TGTGCCAGCAGTCCCCGAGGAGAGACCCAGTACTTC. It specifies CASSPRGETQYF. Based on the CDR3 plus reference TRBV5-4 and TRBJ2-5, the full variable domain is ETGVTQSPTHLIKTRGQQVTLRCSSQSGHNTVSWYQQALGQGPQFIFQYYREEENGRGNFPPRFSGLQFPNYSSELNVNALELDDSALYLCASSPRGETQYFGPGTRLLVL.

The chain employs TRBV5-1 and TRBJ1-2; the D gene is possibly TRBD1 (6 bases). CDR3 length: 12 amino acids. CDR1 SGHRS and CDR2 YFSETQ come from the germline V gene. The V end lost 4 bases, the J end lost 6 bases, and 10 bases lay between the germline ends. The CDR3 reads CASSARGDGYTF. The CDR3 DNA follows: TGCGCCAGCAGCGCCAGGGGCGATGGCTACACCTTC.

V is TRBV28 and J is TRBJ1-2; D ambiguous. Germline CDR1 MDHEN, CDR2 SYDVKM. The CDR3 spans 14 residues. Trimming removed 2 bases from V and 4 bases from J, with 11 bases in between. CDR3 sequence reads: CASSLRPDPYGYTF. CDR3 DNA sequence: TGTGCCAGCAGTTTAAGGCCAGACCCCTATGGCTACACCTTC.

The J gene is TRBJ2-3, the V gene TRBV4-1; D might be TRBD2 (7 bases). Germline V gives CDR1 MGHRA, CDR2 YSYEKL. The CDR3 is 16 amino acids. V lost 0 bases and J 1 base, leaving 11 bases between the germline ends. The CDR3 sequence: CASSQEGGGGTDTQYF. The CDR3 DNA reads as TGCGCCAGCAGCCAAGAAGGGGGAGGGGGCACAGATACGCAGTATTTT.

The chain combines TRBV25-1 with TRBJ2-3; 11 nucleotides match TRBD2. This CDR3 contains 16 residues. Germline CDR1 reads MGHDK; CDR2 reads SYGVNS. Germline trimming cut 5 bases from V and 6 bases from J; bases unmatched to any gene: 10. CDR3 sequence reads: CASSPYSGRARDTQYF. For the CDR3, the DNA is TGTGCCAGCAGTCCCTATAGCGGGAGGGCCCGGGATACGCAGTATTTT.

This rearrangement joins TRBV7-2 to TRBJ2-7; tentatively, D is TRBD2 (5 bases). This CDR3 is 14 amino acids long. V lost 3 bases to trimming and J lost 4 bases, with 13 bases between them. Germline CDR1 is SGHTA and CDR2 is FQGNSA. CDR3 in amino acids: CASSFLGLEYEQYF. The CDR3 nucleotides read TGTGCCAGCAGCTTTCTTGGACTTGAGTACGAGCAGTACTTC.

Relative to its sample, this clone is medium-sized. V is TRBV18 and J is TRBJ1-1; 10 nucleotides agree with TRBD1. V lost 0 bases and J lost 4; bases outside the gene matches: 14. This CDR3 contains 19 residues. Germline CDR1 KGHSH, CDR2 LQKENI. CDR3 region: CASSPPTGGLLRGITEAFF. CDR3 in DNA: TGTGCCAGCTCACCACCGACAGGGGGCCTTCTAAGGGGGATCACTGAAGCTTTCTTT.

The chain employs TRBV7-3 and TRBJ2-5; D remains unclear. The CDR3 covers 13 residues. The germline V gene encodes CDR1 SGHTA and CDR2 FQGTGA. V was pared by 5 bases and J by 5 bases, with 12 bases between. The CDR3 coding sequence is TGTGCCAGCAGCGCAGGTTTTGAGGAGACCCAGTACTTC. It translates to CASSAGFEETQYF.

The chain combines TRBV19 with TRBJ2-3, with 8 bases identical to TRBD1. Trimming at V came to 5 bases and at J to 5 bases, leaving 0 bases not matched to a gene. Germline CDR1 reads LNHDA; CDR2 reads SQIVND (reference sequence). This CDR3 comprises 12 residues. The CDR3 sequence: CASSDRGDTQYF. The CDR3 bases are TGTGCCAGTAGTGACAGGGGAGATACGCAGTATTTT.

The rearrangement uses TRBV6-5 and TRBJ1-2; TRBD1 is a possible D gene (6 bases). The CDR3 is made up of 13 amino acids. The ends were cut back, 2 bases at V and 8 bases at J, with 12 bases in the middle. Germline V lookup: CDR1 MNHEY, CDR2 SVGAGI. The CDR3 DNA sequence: TGTGCCAGCAGTTACGCGGGGGCATGGGGCTACACCTTC. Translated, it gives CASSYAGAWGYTF.

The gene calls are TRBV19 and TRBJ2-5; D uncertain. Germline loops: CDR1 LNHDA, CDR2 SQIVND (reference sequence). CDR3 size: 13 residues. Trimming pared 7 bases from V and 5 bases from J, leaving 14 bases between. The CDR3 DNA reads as TGTGCCAGTAACTCGGGTAGCTGGGAGACCCAGTACTTC. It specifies CASNSGSWETQYF.

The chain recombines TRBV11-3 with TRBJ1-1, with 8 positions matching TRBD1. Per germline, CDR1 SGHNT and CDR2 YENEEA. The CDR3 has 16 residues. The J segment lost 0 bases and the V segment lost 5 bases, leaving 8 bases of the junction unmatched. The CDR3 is CASSPGRQGLNTEAFF. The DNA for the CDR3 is TGTGCCAGCAGCCCAGGGCGACAGGGGCTGAACACTGAAGCTTTCTTT.

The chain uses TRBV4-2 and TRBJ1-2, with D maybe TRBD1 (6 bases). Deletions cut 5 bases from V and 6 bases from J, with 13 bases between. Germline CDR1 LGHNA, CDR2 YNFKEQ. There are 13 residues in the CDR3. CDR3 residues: CASSLAGVDGYTF. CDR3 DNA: TGTGCCAGCAGCTTGGCAGGGGTGGATGGCTACACCTTC.

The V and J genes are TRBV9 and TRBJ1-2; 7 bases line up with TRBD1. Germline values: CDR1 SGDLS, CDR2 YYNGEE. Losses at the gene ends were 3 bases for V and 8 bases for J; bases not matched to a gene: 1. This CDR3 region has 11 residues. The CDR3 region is CASSAGQGYTF. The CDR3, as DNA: TGTGCCAGCAGCGCGGGACAGGGCTACACCTTC. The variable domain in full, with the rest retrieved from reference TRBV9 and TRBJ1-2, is DSGVTQTPKHLITATGQRVTLRCSPRSGDLSVYWYQQSLDQGLQFLIQYYNGEERAKGNILERFSAQQFPDLHSELNLSSLELGDSALYFCASSAGQGYTFGSGTRLTVV.

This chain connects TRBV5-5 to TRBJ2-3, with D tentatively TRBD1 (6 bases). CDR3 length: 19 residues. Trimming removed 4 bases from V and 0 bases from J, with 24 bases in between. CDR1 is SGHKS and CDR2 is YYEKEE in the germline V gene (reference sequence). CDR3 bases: TGTGCCAGCAGCCCGTACATCACCGTGGGGGCCTATAGCACAGATACGCAGTATTTT. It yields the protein CASSPYITVGAYSTDTQYF.

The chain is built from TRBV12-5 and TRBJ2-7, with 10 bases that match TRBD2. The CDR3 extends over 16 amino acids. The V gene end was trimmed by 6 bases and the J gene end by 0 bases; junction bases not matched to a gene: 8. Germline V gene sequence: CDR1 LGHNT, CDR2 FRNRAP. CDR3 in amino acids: CASGLTSGKSSYEQYF. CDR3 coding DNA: TGTGCTAGTGGCTTAACTAGCGGGAAAAGCTCCTACGAGCAGTACTTC.

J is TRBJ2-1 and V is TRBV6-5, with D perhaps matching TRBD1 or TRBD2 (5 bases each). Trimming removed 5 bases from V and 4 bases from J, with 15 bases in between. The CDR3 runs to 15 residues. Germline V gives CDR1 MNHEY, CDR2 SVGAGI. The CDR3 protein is CASSPGGGPYNEQFF. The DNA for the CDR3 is TGTGCCAGCAGTCCTGGGGGTGGACCTTACAATGAGCAGTTCTTC.